This T cell receptor beta chain originates from a study of spatial heterogeneity in lung cancer. The time point was: sample taken at primary tumor resection. The donor group consisted of 55 to 85 patients who had untreated, early-stage non-small cell lung cancer. Per germline, CDR1 MDHEN and CDR2 SYDVKM. This CDR3 contains 14 residues. Trimming at V came to 6 bases and at J to 4 bases, leaving 3 bases not matched to a gene. Every TCR cDNA molecule carried a tag that served as a unique molecular identifier. Each CDR3 protein gets one entry after TCRdb re-called the 5' RACE reads with MiXCR. The repertoire holds tens of thousands of distinct CDR3 sequences, with about 12% as singletons.

The V call is TRBV28, the J call TRBJ2-1, with 10 bases aligning to TRBD2. This sequence was found in a male donor with early-stage non-small cell lung cancer. The input for sequencing was PBMCs, taken at surgery. CDR3 in amino acids: CASSRLAGYNEQFF. In DNA, the CDR3 is TGTGCCAGCAGCCGACTAGCGGGTTACAATGAGCAGTTCTTC.